These 6 T cell receptor beta chains were sequenced from one sample in a study of CD8 T cells in ankylosing spondylitis. Study outcomes and limitations: Made up of fewer than ten highly homologous variants, a TCR beta motif appeared characteristic of ankylosing spondylitis blood.

TCRdb re-called the 5' RACE reads through MiXCR, storing one row per CDR3 protein. The sample lists 800,000 to 900,000 distinct CDR3 sequences; 12% were seen once. Their specific antigens are unknown. The sequenced sample was blood, either unsorted or a sorted T cell fraction (not recorded which). The receptors were sampled from a male donor with ankylosing spondylitis.

The gene calls are TRBV18 and TRBJ2-5; tentatively, D is TRBD2 (5 bases). The V and J ends lost 4 bases and 2 bases respectively, with 14 bases between them. The V gene's germline CDR1 is KGHSH and CDR2 LQKENI. This CDR3 comprises 15 residues. The CDR3 DNA is TGTGCCAGCTCACAGGTTCAGCGGATACAAGAGACCCAGTACTTC. Translated, it gives CASSQVQRIQETQYF.

This clonotype came up a few times. The chain is built from TRBV6-5 and TRBJ2-5; 8 bases fit TRBD1. The CDR3 runs to 15 residues. The V and J ends lost 2 bases and 4 bases, in that order; junction bases with no gene match: 6. CDR1 MNHEY and CDR2 SVGAGI come from the germline V gene. The CDR3 spells CASSYRPGGAETQYF. The CDR3 nucleotides are TGTGCCAGCAGTTACCGTCCAGGGGGCGCAGAGACCCAGTACTTC.

This clonotype was seen repeatedly, ten times or more. The chain combines TRBV29-1 with TRBJ2-3; no clear D gene. The length of the CDR3 is 13 residues. V dropped 7 bases and J dropped 3 bases, with 14 bases sitting between them. Per germline, CDR1 SQVTM and CDR2 ANQGSEA. CDR3 bases: TGCAGCGGGGATAGGGTAGGGACAGATACGCAGTATTTT. Amino acid sequence: CSGDRVGTDTQYF.

This clonotype showed up just a few times. The V call is TRBV7-2, the J call TRBJ2-1; tentative D call: TRBD2 (6 bases). V dropped 6 bases and J dropped 0 bases, with 12 bases sitting between them. Germline V CDR1 and CDR2: SGHTA, FQGNSA. The CDR3 loop spans 15 amino acids. The CDR3 protein is CASSRDSPSYNEQFF. The CDR3 region has the DNA TGTGCCAGCAGTCGGGACTCGCCCTCCTACAATGAGCAGTTCTTC. Filled out from reference TRBV7-2 and TRBJ2-1, the complete variable domain reads GAGVSQSPSNKVTEKGKDVELRCDPISGHTALYWYRQSLGQGLEFLIYFQGNSAPDKSGLPSDRFSAERTGGSVSTLTIQRTQQEDSAVYLCASSRDSPSYNEQFFGPGTRLTVL.

The table lists this clonotype with a few counts. The J gene is TRBJ1-1, the V gene TRBV6-1; perhaps TRBD1 as D (5 bases). The CDR3 is 15 residues long. V lost 0 bases and J 1 base, leaving 9 bases between the germline ends. CDR1 and CDR2 (germline): MNHNS, SASEGT. The CDR3 bases are TGTGCCAGCAGTGAAGCGTGGCAGGGGAACACTGAAGCTTTCTTT. Its protein product is CASSEAWQGNTEAFF.

J is TRBJ2-1 and V is TRBV5-1; 11 bases align to TRBD2. The CDR3 contains 18 residues. CDR1 is SGHRS, CDR2 YFSETQ, per germline. The J segment lost 7 bases and the V segment lost 0 bases, leaving 12 bases of the junction unmatched. The chain's CDR3 is CASSLGILAGGPLNEQFF. The DNA for the CDR3 is TGCGCCAGCAGCTTGGGGATCTTAGCGGGAGGGCCTCTGAATGAGCAGTTCTTC.